This T cell receptor (beta chain) is drawn from a study of a mutant IDH1 vaccine in newly diagnosed glioma. As for the study in general: Vaccine dosing followed radiotherapy by 4-6 weeks, or accompanied temozolomide cycles. General study points: Shifts in the top peripheral T cell clonotypes seemed unrelated to pseudoprogression. Immune responses arising from the vaccine appeared in approximately 93% of patients.

This clone has more than one count but fewer than ten. Its cognate antigen is unknown. The time point denotes: week 35, safety follow-up. With topical imiquimod, each dose of the vaccine consisted of 300 ug of mutant IDH1 20-mer peptide. Sequenced by immunoSEQ multiplex PCR; TCRdb stores in-frame clones only, minus some. Counted here are about 48,000 clones, around 85% occurring once; the ten biggest clones make up 5.5% to 8.5%. The germline V gene has CDR1 GTSNPN and CDR2 SVGIG (reference sequence). V lost 1 base, J lost 6 bases, and 7 bases lay in between. This CDR3 region has 12 residues. The material sequenced was PBMCs, taken from a glioma patient whose treatment included an IDH1 peptide vaccine. This receptor was taken from a man aged 35 to 55 with glioma. The chain carries TRBV30 and TRBJ1-5; perhaps TRBD1 as D (6 bases). The CDR3 loop reads CAWSAGVQPQHF. The CDR3 DNA reads TGTGCCTGGAGTGCAGGGGTTCAGCCCCAGCATTTT.